This T cell receptor beta chain was retrieved from a study of blood T cell repertoires in COVID-19. For the study at large: Acute-phase and convalescent COVID-19 samples originated in the United States, Italy and Spain. In each case, the material was cDNA or gDNA derived from T cells, B-cell-depleted T cells, or PBMCs.

In its sample, this clone was seen a few times. CDR1 is MNHEY, CDR2 SMNVEV, per germline (reference sequence). The CDR3 covers 15 residues. V lost 1 base to trimming and J lost 8 bases, with 12 bases between them. Authors' analysis steps: By means of reference gene primer amplification, nucleated cell counts were estimated. Here immunoSEQ multiplex PCR was the method, and the copy in TCRdb shows in-frame clones only, minus some. Clone size and V and J calls were adopted from that table, with D and trimming inferred from the DNA. The repertoire holds roughly 250,000 clones, with less than 85% as singletons.

The TCR comes from a woman of 80 years or more with active or convalescent COVID-19. The chain joins TRBV27 to TRBJ1-6, with D maybe TRBD1 (6 bases). Material for sequencing was peripheral blood. The CDR3 bases are TGTGCCAGCAGTTTATACTACAGGGCTGATTCACCCCTCCACTTT. Residues: CASSLYYRADSPLHF.